This is a list of T cell receptor beta chains from one sample in a study of CD8 T cells in Susac syndrome. MiXCR, run by TCRdb on the immunoSEQ multiplex PCR reads, gives a single entry per CDR3 protein. The sample lists 400,000 to 550,000 distinct CDR3 sequences, 75% to 90% occurring once. The sample taken for sequencing was CD8+ T cells from PBMCs. These receptors originate from a human donor with multiple sclerosis. The conserved cysteine and the conserved F or W are not part of the CDR3 here. Rows give clone size only sometimes, using once, few, many, or a class for an expanded clone.

ASSVEGAANEKLF | TRBV9 | few
ASRLTGGRYGYT | TRBV5-4 | NA
AWSVGQRLYEQY | TRBV30 | NA
ASSQDLSGTRIYEQY | TRBV4-1 | NA
ASSIGVGTETQETQY | TRBV19 | NA
ASSIVGASNQPQH | TRBV19 | NA
ASSQEKEIRY | TRBV3-1 | once
ASRSSGGYTDTQY | TRBV27 | NA
SARDPDGTNYGYT | TRBV20-1 | NA
ASSAWWEDGENEQF | TRBV11-2 | few
ASSFDRVLDNEQF | TRBV12-3/TRBV12-4 | NA
ASSQSTGSWGSTEAF | TRBV12-3/TRBV12-4 | NA
ASSQPPEKLF | TRBV4-1 | NA
ASSPGTDTQY | TRBV11-3 | NA
ASKGQGAYNEQF | TRBV27 | NA
ASRKWARRTEAF | TRBV5-1 | NA
ASSSSSYGQY | TRBV27 | NA
ASSDPPFLRGLYGYT | TRBV21-1 | NA
ASSPEQSRWSTDTQY | TRBV18 | NA
ASSPSGGVSEKLF | TRBV5-1 | NA
SASPSGGHTPYEQY | TRBV20-1 | NA
ASSQRDRSNEQY | TRBV7-9 | NA
ASRRDSGPDTEAF | TRBV12-3/TRBV12-4 | NA
ASSFPTRGNGQF | TRBV28 | NA
ASSPPGGALDEQF | TRBV9 | NA
ASSETGGASQPQH | TRBV2 | NA
ASNRAHDGYT | TRBV2 | NA
SVISREHTGELF | TRBV29-1 | once
ASSPQIEAPEQY | TRBV4-1 | NA
SVRVITNTEAF | TRBV29-1 | NA
ASSLAEAAARNEQF | TRBV7-9 | NA
ASSYSRDSTYEQY | TRBV6-2/TRBV6-3 | NA
ASSPGGQGDYYNEQF | TRBV5-1 | once
ASSGTSGRAPTTEQY | TRBV7-9 | NA
ASSQDLHEQF | TRBV4-1 | NA
ASSQEAISGSGKTQY | TRBV4-1 | NA
ASSQVRLGVGAVNTEAF | TRBV3-1 | once
ASSQRQEGTQY | TRBV4-2 | NA
ASSSGTLSSGNTIY | TRBV18 | NA
SVEGFVREDYGYT | TRBV29-1 | once
AGQGPDTEAF | TRBV7-4 | NA
ASSLVDTEAF | TRBV5-1 | NA
ASRSGTTKWSSYNEQF | TRBV5-4 | NA
ASSSYRDPQLGYEQY | TRBV6-1 | NA
ASSLGSAGYYNEQF | TRBV13 | NA
AWSVLRVPYEQY | TRBV30 | NA